What follows describes a single T cell receptor beta chain. Its cognate antigen has yet to be identified. Per-base qualities were not stored, and no clone one base away is much larger. This entry comes from a study of blood T cell repertoires in COVID-19 (dated by TCRdb to about 2020). Concerning the study at large: The collaborator samples originated in the United States, Italy and Spain and spanned the acute and convalescent phases of COVID-19. The material from the prospective study consisted of cDNA or gDNA derived from T cells, B-cell-depleted T cells, or PBMCs. The dataset comprised deeply sampled blood TCRbeta repertoires from subjects exposed to, actively infected with, or recovered from COVID-19. The repertoires were released in a freely available public database intended as a resource for research on the immune response to SARS-CoV-2. The samples were drawn from the first 160 participants of the ongoing ImmuneRACE study and from 950 to 1,500 subjects provided by 6 global collaborators. The sample metadata nearly always contained a de-identified subject ID, COVID-19 status, age in years and sex. Where HLA class I and class II types were available, the types were taken from metadata supplied by the sample provider, not from assay-based typing. Overall study results and their limits: The quantity of clinical and demographic metadata differed by source and by participant and was supplied without curation.

Ends trimmed: V by 0 bases, J by 14 bases; bases unmatched to a gene: 4. The germline V gene encodes CDR1 MNHEY and CDR2 SVGAGI. Including cysteine and phenylalanine, the CDR3 has 14 amino acids. Kept here is only the CDR3 DNA, which spans 42 bases and is read in frame from base 1. Participants in the prospective study were enrolled through a virtual design, were aged 18 to 89 years, and lived in 20 to 30 United States geographic areas. Cohort assignment in the prospective study relied on participant-reported clinical history from a screening survey and a study questionnaire. ImmuneRACE Cohort 3 recovered participants were defined by two consecutive negative NP/OP PCR tests, healthcare professional clearance, or symptom resolution. Each participant in the prospective study had whole blood, serum and a nasopharyngeal or oropharyngeal swab collected by mobile phlebotomists. Prospective study participants could optionally give additional blood draws and questionnaires over a roughly 2-month period. Before DNA extraction, prospective study blood samples were shipped either frozen or at room temperature.

TCRbeta CDR3 regions were amplified from genomic DNA by means of the immunoSEQ Assay, a bias-controlled multiplex PCR. The authors' analysis ran thus. Within the assay, amplification of reference gene primers was used to estimate how many nucleated cells each sample contained. To quantify the absolute abundance of each unique TCRbeta CDR3 rearrangement, sequence reads were collapsed and filtered. For each sample, productive Simpson clonality was calculated as the square root of Simpson's diversity index over productive rearrangements. This immuneACCESS table, as held by TCRdb, lists in-frame sequences with V and J called but not all clones. Of the missing ones, under half trace to an unresolved V gene in checked studies; the others have no known cause. V and J calls and clone size are those listed in that table; D and trimming were worked out from the DNA. The sample yields about 220,000 clones; 88% were counted once. The ten largest clonotypes hold just over 2.5% of the sample.

Sequences were obtained from PBMCs or T cells enriched from blood (not recorded which). In this chain, TRBV6-5 is recombined with TRBJ1-6, with 10 bases in between that match TRBD1. This clonotype was obtained from a woman between 25 and 40 years old who had recovered from COVID-19. The CDR3 is CASSYSGQGTALHF. The base sequence is TGTGCCAGCAGTTACTCGGGACAGGGGACGGCCCTCCACTTT.